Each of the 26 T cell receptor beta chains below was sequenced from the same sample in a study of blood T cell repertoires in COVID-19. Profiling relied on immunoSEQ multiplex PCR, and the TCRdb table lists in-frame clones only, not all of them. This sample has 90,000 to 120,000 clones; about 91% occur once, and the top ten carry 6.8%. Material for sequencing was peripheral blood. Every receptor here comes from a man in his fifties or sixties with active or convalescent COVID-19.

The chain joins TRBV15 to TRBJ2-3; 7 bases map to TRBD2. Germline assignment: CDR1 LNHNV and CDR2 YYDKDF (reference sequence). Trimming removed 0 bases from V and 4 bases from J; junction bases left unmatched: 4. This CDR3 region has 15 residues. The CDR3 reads CATSREASGPDTQYF. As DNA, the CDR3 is TGTGCCACCAGCAGAGAGGCTAGCGGTCCAGATACGCAGTATTTT.

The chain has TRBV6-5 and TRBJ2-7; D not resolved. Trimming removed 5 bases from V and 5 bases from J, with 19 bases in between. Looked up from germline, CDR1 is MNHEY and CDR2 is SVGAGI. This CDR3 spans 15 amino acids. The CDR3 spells CASSTSGSAWDEQYF. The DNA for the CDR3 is TGTGCCAGCAGTACGTCCGGCAGCGCTTGGGACGAGCAGTACTTC.

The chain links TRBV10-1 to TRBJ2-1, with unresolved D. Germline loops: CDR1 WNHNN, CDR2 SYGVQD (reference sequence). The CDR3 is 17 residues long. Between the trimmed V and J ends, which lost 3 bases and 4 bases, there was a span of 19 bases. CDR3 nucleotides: TGCGCCAGCAGTGATCCTCCCGGTGAAGAATTATACAATGAGCAGTTCTTC. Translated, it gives CASSDPPGEELYNEQFF.

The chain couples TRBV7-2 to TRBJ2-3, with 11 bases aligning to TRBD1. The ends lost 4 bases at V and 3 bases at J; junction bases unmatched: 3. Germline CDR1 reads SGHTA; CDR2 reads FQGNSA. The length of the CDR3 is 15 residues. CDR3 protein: CASSSDRGLTDTQYF. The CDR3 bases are TGTGCCAGCAGCTCGGACAGGGGGCTGACAGATACGCAGTATTTT.

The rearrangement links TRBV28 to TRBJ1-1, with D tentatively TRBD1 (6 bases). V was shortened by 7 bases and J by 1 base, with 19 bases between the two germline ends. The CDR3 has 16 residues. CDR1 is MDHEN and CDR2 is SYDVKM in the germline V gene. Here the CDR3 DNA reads TGTGCCAGCACCACCTCAGGCCCGGGACAGAACACTGAAGCTTTCTTT. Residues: CASTTSGPGQNTEAFF.

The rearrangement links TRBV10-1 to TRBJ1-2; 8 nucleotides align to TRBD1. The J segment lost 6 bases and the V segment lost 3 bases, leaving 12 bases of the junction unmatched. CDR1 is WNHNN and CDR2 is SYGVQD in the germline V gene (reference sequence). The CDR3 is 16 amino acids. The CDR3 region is CASSENEGQGHDGYTF. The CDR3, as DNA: TGCGCCAGCAGTGAAAACGAAGGACAGGGCCACGATGGCTACACCTTC.

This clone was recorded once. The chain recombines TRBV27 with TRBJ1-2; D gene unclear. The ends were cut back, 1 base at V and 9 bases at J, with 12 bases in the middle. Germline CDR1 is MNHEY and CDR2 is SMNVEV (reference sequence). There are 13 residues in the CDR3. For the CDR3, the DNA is TGTGCCAGCAGTTTATTTCCCCGCGCCAGCTACACCTTC. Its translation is CASSLFPRASYTF.

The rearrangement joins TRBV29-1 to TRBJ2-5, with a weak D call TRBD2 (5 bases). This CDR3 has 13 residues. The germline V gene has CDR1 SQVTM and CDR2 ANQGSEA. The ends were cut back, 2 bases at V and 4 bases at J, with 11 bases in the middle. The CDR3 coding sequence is TGCAGCGTTGAAATAGGACTGACAGAGACCCAGTACTTC. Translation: CSVEIGLTETQYF.

DNA for the CDR3: TGTGCCATCAGTCCCGGGACAGGGTTGGGCGGGGAGCTGTTTTTT. It translates to CAISPGTGLGGELFF. This chain uses TRBV10-3 with TRBJ2-2; 9 nucleotides match TRBD1. The V and J ends lost 5 bases and 7 bases, in that order; junction bases with no gene match: 8. This CDR3 region has 15 residues. CDR1 and CDR2 from the germline V gene are ENHRY and SYGVKD.

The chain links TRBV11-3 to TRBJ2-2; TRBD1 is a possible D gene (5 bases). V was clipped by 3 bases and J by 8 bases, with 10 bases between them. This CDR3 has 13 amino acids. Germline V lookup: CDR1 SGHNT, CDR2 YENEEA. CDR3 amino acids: CASSFSRTGELFF. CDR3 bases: TGTGCCAGCAGCTTCTCCCGGACAGGGGAGCTGTTTTTT. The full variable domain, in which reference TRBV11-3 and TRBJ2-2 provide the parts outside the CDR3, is EAGVVQSPRYKIIEKKQPVAFWCNPISGHNTLYWYLQNLGQGPELLIRYENEEAVDDSQLPKDRFSAERLKGVDSTLKIQPAELGDSAVYLCASSFSRTGELFFGEGSRLTVL.

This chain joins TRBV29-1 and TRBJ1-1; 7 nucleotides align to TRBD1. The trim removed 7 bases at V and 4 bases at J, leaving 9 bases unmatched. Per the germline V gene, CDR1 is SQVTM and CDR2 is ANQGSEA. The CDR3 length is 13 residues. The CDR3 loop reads CSGATGFTTEAFF. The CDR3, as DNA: TGCAGCGGGGCGACAGGGTTTACCACTGAAGCTTTCTTT.

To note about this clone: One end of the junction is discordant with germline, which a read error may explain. CDR3 sequence: CASSPGLAGAGDTQYF. The CDR3 DNA sequence: TGTGCTAGCAGCCCCGGACTAGCGGGAGCAGGAGATACGCAGTATTTT. The chain joins TRBV7-7 to TRBJ2-3; TRBD2 agrees at 13 bases. This CDR3 region has 16 residues. Germline CDR1 reads SSHAT; CDR2 reads FNYEAQ (reference sequence).

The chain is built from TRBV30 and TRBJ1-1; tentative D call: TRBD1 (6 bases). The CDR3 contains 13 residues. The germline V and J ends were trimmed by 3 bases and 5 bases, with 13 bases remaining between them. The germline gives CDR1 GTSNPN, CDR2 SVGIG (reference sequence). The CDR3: CAWRRQGRTEAFF. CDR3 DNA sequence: TGTGCCTGGAGGCGGCAGGGGCGGACTGAAGCTTTCTTT.

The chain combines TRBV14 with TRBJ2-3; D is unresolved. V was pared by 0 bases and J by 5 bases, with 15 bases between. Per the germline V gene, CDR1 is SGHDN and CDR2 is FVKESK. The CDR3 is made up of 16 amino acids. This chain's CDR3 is CASSQDLTGVKDTQYF. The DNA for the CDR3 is TGTGCCAGCAGCCAAGATCTGACCGGAGTTAAAGATACGCAGTATTTT.

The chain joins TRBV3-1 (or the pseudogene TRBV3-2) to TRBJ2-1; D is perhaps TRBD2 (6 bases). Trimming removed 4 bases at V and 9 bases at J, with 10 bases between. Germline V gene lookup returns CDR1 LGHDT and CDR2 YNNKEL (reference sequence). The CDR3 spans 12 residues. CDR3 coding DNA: TGTGCCAGCAGCCCCCCGGAGGGTGAGCAGTTCTTC. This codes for CASSPPEGEQFF.

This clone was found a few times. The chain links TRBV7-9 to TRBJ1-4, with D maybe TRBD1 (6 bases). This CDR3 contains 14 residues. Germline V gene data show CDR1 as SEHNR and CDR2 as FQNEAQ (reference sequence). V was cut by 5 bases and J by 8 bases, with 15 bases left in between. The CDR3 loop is CASSIDRRTEKLFF. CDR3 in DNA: TGTGCCAGCAGCATCGACAGGCGGACCGAAAAACTGTTTTTT.

The CDR3 here is CASSFSGSGNEQFF. CDR3 sequence (DNA): TGTGCCAGCAGCTTCAGCGGGAGCGGCAATGAGCAGTTCTTC. The chain couples TRBV7-9 to TRBJ2-1; 8 bases match TRBD2. The CDR3 sequence is 14 residues long. V was clipped by 3 bases and J by 6 bases; unmatched bases: 4. Germline V gives CDR1 SEHNR, CDR2 FQNEAQ (reference sequence).

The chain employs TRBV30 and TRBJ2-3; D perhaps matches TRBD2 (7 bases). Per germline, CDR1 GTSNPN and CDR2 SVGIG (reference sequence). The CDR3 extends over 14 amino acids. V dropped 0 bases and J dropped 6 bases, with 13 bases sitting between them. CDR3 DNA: TGTGCCTGGAGTGTACAGGGAGGGGGGGATACGCAGTATTTT. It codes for CAWSVQGGGDTQYF. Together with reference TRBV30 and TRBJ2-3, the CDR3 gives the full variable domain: SQTIHQWPATLVQPVGSPLSLECTVEGTSNPNLYWYRQAAGRGLQLLFYSVGIGQISSEVPQNLSASRPQDRQFILSSKKLLLSDSGFYLCAWSVQGGGDTQYFGPGTRLTVL.

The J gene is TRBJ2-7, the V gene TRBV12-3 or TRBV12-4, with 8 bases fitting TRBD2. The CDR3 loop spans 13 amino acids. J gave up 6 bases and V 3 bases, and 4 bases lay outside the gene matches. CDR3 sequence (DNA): TGTGCCAGCAGTTTTCTAGCGGGTGGCGAGCAGTACTTC. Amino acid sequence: CASSFLAGGEQYF.

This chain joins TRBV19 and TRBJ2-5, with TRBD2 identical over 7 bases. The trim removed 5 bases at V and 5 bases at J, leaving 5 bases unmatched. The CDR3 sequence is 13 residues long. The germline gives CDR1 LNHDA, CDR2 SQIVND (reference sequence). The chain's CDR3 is CASSAPGRETQYF. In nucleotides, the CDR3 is TGTGCCAGTAGTGCCCCCGGGAGGGAGACCCAGTACTTC. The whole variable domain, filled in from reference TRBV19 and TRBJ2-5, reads DGGITQSPKYLFRKEGQNVTLSCEQNLNHDAMYWYRQDPGQGLRLIYYSQIVNDFQKGDIAEGYSVSREKKESFPLTVTSAQKNPTAFYLCASSAPGRETQYFGPGTRLLVL.

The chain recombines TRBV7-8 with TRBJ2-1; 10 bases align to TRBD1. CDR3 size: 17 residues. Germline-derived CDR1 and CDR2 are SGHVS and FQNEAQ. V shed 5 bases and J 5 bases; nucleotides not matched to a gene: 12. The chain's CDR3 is CASSHPLGQGGDNEQFF. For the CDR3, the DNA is TGTGCCAGCAGCCACCCGCTTGGACAGGGGGGAGACAATGAGCAGTTCTTC.

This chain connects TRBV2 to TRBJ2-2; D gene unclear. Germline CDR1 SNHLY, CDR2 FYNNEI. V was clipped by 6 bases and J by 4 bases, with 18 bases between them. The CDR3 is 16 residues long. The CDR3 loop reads CASSPPRVTSTGELFF. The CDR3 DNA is TGTGCCAGCAGCCCACCTCGGGTAACGTCCACCGGGGAGCTGTTTTTT.

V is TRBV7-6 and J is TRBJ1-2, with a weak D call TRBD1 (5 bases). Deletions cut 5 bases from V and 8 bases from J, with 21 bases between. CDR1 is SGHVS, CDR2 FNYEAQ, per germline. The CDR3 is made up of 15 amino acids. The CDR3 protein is CASSATPTGGGGYTF. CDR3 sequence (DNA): TGTGCCAGCAGCGCCACCCCCACGGGTGGGGGGGGCTACACCTTC.

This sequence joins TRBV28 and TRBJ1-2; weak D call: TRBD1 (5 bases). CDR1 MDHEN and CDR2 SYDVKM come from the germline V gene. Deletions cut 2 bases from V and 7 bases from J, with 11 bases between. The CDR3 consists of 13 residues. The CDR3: CASSLPRVRGYTF. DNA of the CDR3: TGTGCCAGCAGTTTACCCAGGGTCCGTGGCTACACCTTC.

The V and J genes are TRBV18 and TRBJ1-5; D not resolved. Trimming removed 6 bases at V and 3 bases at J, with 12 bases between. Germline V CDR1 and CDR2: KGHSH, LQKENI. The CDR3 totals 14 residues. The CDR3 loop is CASSQRAYNQPQHF. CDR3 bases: TGTGCCAGCTCTCAGAGAGCGTACAATCAGCCCCAGCATTTT.

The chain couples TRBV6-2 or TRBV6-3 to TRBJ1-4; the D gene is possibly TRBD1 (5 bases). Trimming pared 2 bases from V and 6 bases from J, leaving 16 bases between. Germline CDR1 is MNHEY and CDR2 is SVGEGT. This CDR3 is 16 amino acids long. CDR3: CASSYPGRLEDEKLFF. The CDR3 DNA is TGTGCCAGCAGTTACCCAGGGCGATTAGAGGATGAAAAACTGTTTTTT.